This T cell receptor beta chain was captured by sequencing in a study of T cell responses to AZD1222 COVID-19 vaccine. Regarding the study as a whole: Rises in breadth and depth of Spike-specific TCRs came after two AZD1222 doses. Every sample of the repertoires postdated the peak T cell response.

Data came from immunoSEQ multiplex PCR; TCRdb stores just in-frame clones and leaves some out. The table includes roughly 200,000 clones, roughly 93% detected once. In regard to this clone: Its antigen is not known.

Per the germline V gene, CDR1 is MNHNY and CDR2 is SVGAGI (reference sequence). The V and J ends lost 2 bases and 2 bases respectively, with 10 bases between them. This CDR3 has 15 residues. The source of this sequence is an adult who received the MenACWY meningococcal vaccine as a control. The sample consisted of peripheral blood, taken 28 days after the second dose of the MenACWY control vaccine. The chain uses TRBV6-6 and TRBJ1-5, with D perhaps matching TRBD1 (5 bases). CDR3 residues: CASSYGRAGNQPQHF. The DNA for the CDR3 is TGTGCCAGCAGTTACGGCAGGGCCGGCAATCAGCCCCAGCATTTT.